A single sample is the source of the 8 T cell receptor beta chains below, sequenced in a study of regulatory T cells in long-lasting Graves disease. Arm-PCR with iRepertoire HTBI primers amplified the CDR3 regions for these TCR beta libraries. One entry per CDR3 protein, called by TCRdb with MiXCR from the multiplex PCR reads. The sample yields roughly 500,000 distinct CDR3 sequences, roughly 14% seen once. Regarding time point: newly diagnosed GD, antithyroid drugs for less than 3 months. The TCR library was prepared using RNA isolated from PBMCs. These data also featured in a second study, about T cells in Graves' hyperthyroidism and ophthalmopathy.

This specimen consisted of peripheral blood mononuclear cells (PBMCs), obtained at new diagnosis, from a patient treated with antithyroid drugs. The source of these receptors is a young man with Graves disease.

V usage is TRBV20-1 and J usage is TRBJ1-1; D perhaps matches TRBD1 (5 bases). The V end was cut by 1 base, the J end by 4 bases, with 19 bases between. This CDR3 region has 16 residues. CDR1 and CDR2 (germline): DFQATT, SNEGSKA (reference sequence). The CDR3: CSARAGFFGDRTEAFF. Here the CDR3 DNA reads TGCAGTGCTAGAGCTGGATTTTTCGGGGACCGCACTGAAGCTTTCTTT.

In this sample, this clonotype turned up a few times. The chain carries TRBV19 and TRBJ2-1, with TRBD2 matching 7 bases. The length of the CDR3 is 15 residues. After removal of 1 base from V and 6 bases from J, the junction contained 6 bases not matched to a gene. CDR1 and CDR2 from the germline V gene are LNHDA and SQIVND (reference sequence). The DNA for the CDR3 is TGTGCCAGTAGTATAGGACCAGCGGGGCTCAATGAGCAGTTCTTC. The encoded protein is CASSIGPAGLNEQFF.

This clonotype has ten or more counts. The chain has TRBV30 and TRBJ2-1, with 9 bases identical to TRBD2. This CDR3 contains 16 residues. Germline CDR1 is GTSNPN and CDR2 is SVGIG (reference sequence). After removal of 3 bases from V and 0 bases from J, the junction contained 6 bases not matched to a gene. The CDR3 DNA reads as TGTGCCTGGAGCCGTAGGACTAGCGCCTCCTACAATGAGCAGTTCTTC. It encodes CAWSRRTSASYNEQFF.

At least ten counts were recorded for this clonotype. The chain carries TRBV2 and TRBJ1-1; D is ambiguous. The V gene's germline CDR1 is SNHLY and CDR2 FYNNEI. V dropped 11 bases and J dropped 5 bases, with 15 bases sitting between them. This CDR3 contains 12 residues. Written as DNA, the CDR3 is TGTGCCTCTGGGCCCGGCGAAACTGAAGCTTTCTTT. Translation: CASGPGETEAFF. Combining the CDR3 with reference TRBV2 and TRBJ1-1 gives the whole variable domain EPEVTQTPSHQVTQMGQEVILRCVPISNHLYFYWYRQILGQKVEFLVSFYNNEISEKSEIFDDQFSVERPDGSNFTLKIRSTKLEDSAMYFCASGPGETEAFFGQGTRLTVV.

The V gene is TRBV12-3 or TRBV12-4, the J gene TRBJ1-5; D is unclear. CDR3 length equals 14 residues. Trimming pared 1 base from V and 6 bases from J, leaving 10 bases between. The CDR3 region has the DNA TGTGCCAGCAGTTTAGTGTCGTCCGTTCAGCCCCAGCATTTT. Protein product: CASSLVSSVQPQHF.

The sample holds one count of this clonotype. The chain combines TRBV5-4 with TRBJ2-5; 8 bases match TRBD2. From germline, CDR1 is SGHNT and CDR2 YYREEE (reference sequence). CDR3 length: 18 amino acids. J was trimmed by 5 bases and V by 3 bases; bases with no gene match: 18. CDR3 residues: CASSSPYGPAGVGETQYF. In nucleotides, the CDR3 is TGTGCCAGCAGCTCCCCTTACGGCCCAGCGGGAGTCGGTGAGACCCAGTACTTC.

Only a few counts were recorded for this clonotype. V gene TRBV15 combines with J gene TRBJ2-2, with 9 bases matching TRBD2. The CDR3 extends over 23 amino acids. Trimming removed 4 bases from V and 3 bases from J; junction bases left unmatched: 27. CDR1 and CDR2 from the germline V gene are LNHNV and YYDKDF (reference sequence). Here the CDR3 DNA reads TGTGCCACCAGCATGACATCGTATGTGGGGGGGCAGATAGCGGGAGTTGACACCGGGGAGCTGTTTTTT. Residues: CATSMTSYVGGQIAGVDTGELFF.

The CDR3 coding sequence is TGCAGCGTTTATAGCGGGAGGGCGCAGTACTTC. Translated: CSVYSGRAQYF. The chain employs TRBV29-1 and TRBJ2-7; TRBD2 agrees at 11 bases. CDR1 and CDR2 from the germline V gene are SQVTM and ANQGSEA. This CDR3 spans 11 amino acids. J was trimmed by 9 bases and V by 5 bases; bases with no gene match: 3.